Presented here are 20 T cell receptor beta chains from one specimen sequenced in a study of blood T cell repertoires in COVID-19. This table comes from immunoSEQ multiplex PCR, and its TCRdb copy is limited to in-frame clones, with some not included. The sample shows tens of thousands of clones, approximately 87% of them seen only once. The sequenced sample consisted of peripheral blood. These receptors were collected from a woman aged 70-85 years with acute or convalescent COVID-19.

V usage is TRBV6-2 or TRBV6-3 and J usage is TRBJ2-5; maybe TRBD1 (5 bases). The CDR3 is 15 amino acids. Per germline, CDR1 MNHEY and CDR2 SVGEGT. V lost 5 bases, J lost 2 bases, and 15 bases lay in between. As DNA, the CDR3 is TGTGCCAGCAGTCCCTCGACAGCGTTACAAGAGACCCAGTACTTC. Encoded protein: CASSPSTALQETQYF.

This clone appeared a few times. This chain links TRBV5-8 with TRBJ1-2; a weak D match, TRBD1 (6 bases). The CDR3 has 16 amino acids. The V gene's germline CDR1 is SGHTS and CDR2 YDEGEE. V was pared by 2 bases and J by 2 bases, with 16 bases between. This CDR3 is CASSLSRQVGNYGYTF. The CDR3 DNA sequence: TGTGCCAGCAGCTTATCCCGACAGGTCGGGAACTATGGCTACACCTTC. Supplemented by reference TRBV5-8 and TRBJ1-2, the full variable domain reads EAGVTQSPTHLIKTRGQQATLRCSPISGHTSVYWYQQALGLGLQFLLWYDEGEERNRGNFPPRFSGRQFPNYSSELNVNALELEDSALYLCASSLSRQVGNYGYTFGSGTRLTVV.

Here the CDR3 reads CASRGQGTFEAFF. As DNA, the CDR3 is TGTGCCAGCAGGGGACAGGGGACCTTCGAAGCTTTCTTT. This rearrangement joins TRBV6-5 to TRBJ1-1; TRBD1 aligns across 10 bases. Germline V CDR1 and CDR2: MNHEY, SVGAGI. V shed 6 bases and J 8 bases; nucleotides not matched to a gene: 6. CDR3 length: 13 residues.

V gene TRBV5-4 combines with J gene TRBJ2-5; 9 nucleotides line up with TRBD2. CDR3 size: 18 residues. After removal of 0 bases from V and 2 bases from J, the junction contained 11 bases not matched to a gene. Per the germline V gene, CDR1 is SGHNT and CDR2 is YYREEE (reference sequence). The CDR3 DNA sequence: TGTGCCAGCAGCTTGGCCCGCGTGGTAGCGGGAGAACAAGAGACCCAGTACTTC. It specifies CASSLARVVAGEQETQYF. Complete variable domain (other parts from reference TRBV5-4 and TRBJ2-5): ETGVTQSPTHLIKTRGQQVTLRCSSQSGHNTVSWYQQALGQGPQFIFQYYREEENGRGNFPPRFSGLQFPNYSSELNVNALELDDSALYLCASSLARVVAGEQETQYFGPGTRLLVL.

This clone showed up just a few times. The rearrangement links TRBV3-1 (or the pseudogene TRBV3-2) to TRBJ1-1; 7 nucleotides align to TRBD1. The CDR3 totals 17 residues. In germline, CDR1 is LGHDT, CDR2 YNNKEL (reference sequence). V gave up 1 base and J gave up 5 bases; unmatched junction bases: 13. The CDR3 reads CASSQAGTALGKTEAFF. DNA of the CDR3: TGTGCCAGCAGCCAAGCCGGGACAGCTCTAGGGAAGACTGAAGCTTTCTTT.

The chain uses TRBV5-4 and TRBJ2-7, with 10 positions matching TRBD2. J lost 4 bases, V lost 2 bases, and 6 bases had no gene match. Germline V gene sequence: CDR1 SGHNT, CDR2 YYREEE (reference sequence). The CDR3 is made up of 15 amino acids. CDR3 coding DNA: TGTGCCAGCAGCTTAGACGGACTAGCGGTGTACGAGCAGTACGTC. As protein: CASSLDGLAVYEQYV.

The chain carries TRBV6-2 or TRBV6-3 and TRBJ2-3, with TRBD2 matching over 11 bases. Germline CDR1 and CDR2: MNHEY and SVGEGT. The CDR3 length is 17 residues. After removal of 4 bases from V and 2 bases from J, the junction contained 8 bases not matched to a gene. CDR3 protein: CASSWGLAVETTDTQYF. CDR3 in DNA: TGTGCCAGCAGTTGGGGACTAGCGGTCGAGACCACAGATACGCAGTATTTT.

This chain uses TRBV11-3 with TRBJ2-3, with 7 bases aligning to TRBD1. This CDR3 spans 16 amino acids. Germline lookup yields CDR1 SGHNT and CDR2 YENEEA. V gave up 0 bases and J gave up 0 bases; unmatched junction bases: 3. The DNA for the CDR3 is TGTGCCAGCAGCTTAGACGGGGACAGTAGCACAGATACGCAGTATTTT. As protein: CASSLDGDSSTDTQYF.

The chain uses TRBV27 and TRBJ1-1; weak D call: TRBD1 (6 bases). This CDR3 contains 17 residues. V lost 3 bases, J lost 1 base, and 18 bases lay in between. The germline V gene has CDR1 MNHEY and CDR2 SMNVEV (reference sequence). The DNA for the CDR3 is TGTGCCAGCAGTTTGTGGGGGCGGGGGAACTCGAACACTGAAGCTTTCTTT. Its translation is CASSLWGRGNSNTEAFF.

This clone was picked up a small number of times. V gene TRBV21-1 combines with J gene TRBJ2-7; the D call of TRBD2 is as the table states it, not checked on the DNA. TRBV21-1 is flagged as a pseudogene. The CDR3 length is 11 residues. The DNA for the CDR3 is TGTGCCAGCAGCAAAACCCGGGGGCAGTACGTC. This sequence encodes CASSKTRGQYV.

The chain combines TRBV7-2 with TRBJ2-1; 7 nucleotides match TRBD2. The V segment lost 5 bases and the J segment 9 bases; nucleotides outside the gene matches: 10. The germline V gene encodes CDR1 SGHTA and CDR2 FQGNSA. The length of the CDR3 is 14 residues. The CDR3 loop is CASSPRGVFTEQFF. Written as DNA, the CDR3 is TGTGCCAGCAGCCCTCGGGGGGTCTTCACTGAGCAGTTCTTC.

The V gene is TRBV6-5, the J gene TRBJ2-5, with D possibly matching TRBD2 (6 bases). From germline, CDR1 is MNHEY and CDR2 SVGAGI. The V and J ends lost 2 bases and 5 bases respectively, with 18 bases between them. The CDR3 spans 16 residues. The CDR3 sequence: CASSYVPGLGAETQYF. The DNA for the CDR3 is TGTGCCAGCAGTTACGTGCCGGGACTCGGCGCGGAGACCCAGTACTTC.

V gene TRBV5-1 combines with J gene TRBJ1-5; D is undetermined. V dropped 0 bases and J dropped 5 bases, with 9 bases sitting between them. The CDR3 sequence is 14 residues long. Germline CDR1 SGHRS, CDR2 YFSETQ. The CDR3 loop is CASSLGIGYQPQHF. The CDR3, as DNA: TGCGCCAGCAGCTTGGGGATCGGGTATCAGCCCCAGCATTTT.

CDR3: CASSPGGTSNEQFF. CDR3 nucleotides: TGCGCCAGCAGCCCTGGTGGGACTAGCAATGAGCAGTTCTTC. The J gene is TRBJ2-1, the V gene TRBV5-1; TRBD2 agrees at 8 bases. CDR3 length: 14 residues. Trimming removed 4 bases from V and 6 bases from J; junction bases left unmatched: 6. Germline V gene data show CDR1 as SGHRS and CDR2 as YFSETQ.

The table lists this clone with a few counts. The V and J genes are TRBV6-5 and TRBJ1-1; 7 bases fit TRBD1. This CDR3 is 14 amino acids long. Germline trimming cut 8 bases from V and 1 base from J; bases unmatched to any gene: 7. In germline, CDR1 is MNHEY, CDR2 SVGAGI. The CDR3 bases are TGTGCCAGCGTGAGAGGGGGCGGGAACACTGAAGCTTTCTTT. Translated: CASVRGGGNTEAFF.

J is TRBJ1-1 and V is TRBV7-9; no clear D gene. This CDR3 is built from 14 residues. Germline-derived CDR1 and CDR2 are SEHNR and FQNEAQ (reference sequence). Deletions cut 5 bases from V and 1 base from J, with 11 bases between. CDR3 DNA: TGTGCCAGCAGCCACCTGGGAGAGAACACTGAAGCTTTCTTT. Its translation is CASSHLGENTEAFF. The full variable domain, its missing parts supplied by reference TRBV7-9 and TRBJ1-1, is DTGVSQNPRHKITKRGQNVTFRCDPISEHNRLYWYRQTLGQGPEFLTYFQNEAQLEKSRLLSDRFSAERPKGSFSTLEIQRTEQGDSAMYLCASSHLGENTEAFFGQGTRLTVV.

Only a few counts were recorded for this clone. The chain links TRBV29-1 to TRBJ1-2, with 8 bases fitting TRBD1. CDR3 length: 13 residues. Unmatched junction bases numbered 6, after V lost 4 bases and J lost 5 bases. Germline CDR1 SQVTM, CDR2 ANQGSEA. The CDR3: CSVGSGTGYGYTF. CDR3 nucleotides: TGCAGCGTTGGTTCCGGGACAGGTTATGGCTACACCTTC.

This chain uses TRBV19 with TRBJ2-3; D is uncertain. Per germline, CDR1 LNHDA and CDR2 SQIVND (reference sequence). Trimming pared 5 bases from V and 1 base from J, leaving 7 bases between. The CDR3 covers 13 residues. CDR3 DNA: TGTGCCAGTAGTTTGAGTGGCACAGATACGCAGTATTTT. Encoded protein: CASSLSGTDTQYF.

This clone was counted between two and nine times. The chain links TRBV11-2 to TRBJ1-4; possibly TRBD1 for D (6 bases). Per germline, CDR1 SGHAT and CDR2 FQNNGV. Trimming removed 5 bases from V and 8 bases from J, with 12 bases in between. CDR3 size: 13 residues. CDR3 protein: CASSPGTLEKLFF. In DNA form, the CDR3 reads TGTGCCAGCAGCCCCGGGACATTGGAAAAACTGTTTTTT.

The V and J genes are TRBV18 and TRBJ1-2; tentatively, D is TRBD1 (5 bases). V lost 1 base, J lost 2 bases, and 8 bases lay in between. CDR3 length equals 14 residues. Germline lookup yields CDR1 KGHSH and CDR2 LQKENI. The CDR3, as DNA: TGTGCCAGCTCACCACTGGGGGGGAACTATGGCTACACCTTC. Residues: CASSPLGGNYGYTF. Combining the CDR3 with reference TRBV18 and TRBJ1-2 gives the whole variable domain NAGVMQNPRHLVRRRGQEARLRCSPMKGHSHVYWYRQLPEEGLKFMVYLQKENIIDESGMPKERFSAEFPKEGPSILRIQQVVRGDSAAYFCASSPLGGNYGYTFGSGTRLTVV.